Described below is a single T cell receptor (beta chain) sequence and its context. The antigen is undetermined. Germline CDR1 MDHEN, CDR2 SYDVKM. The CDR3 totals 13 residues. Between the trimmed V and J ends, which lost 4 bases and 7 bases, there was a span of 8 bases. This entry belongs to a study of CD8 T cell repertoires and HIV-1 epitope variants. Study details: Control wells had CMV/EBV/flu peptides, negative Ebola AY9, or no peptide. Tested: three Gag epitope families, Nef HW9 and YT9. General study results and limits: The TAALDMSHF plasma variant had no responses, unlike KF9 (about 5 clonotypes) and HW9 (one).

The data were produced by immunoSEQ multiplex PCR, yet TCRdb's version contains in-frame clones alone and is incomplete. The repertoire holds tens of thousands of clones, with 60% to 80% as singletons. The chain employs TRBV28 and TRBJ1-6, with unresolved D. The material sequenced was uncultured baseline CD8+ T cells from peripheral blood mononuclear cells (PBMCs). This TCR derives from a male donor with HIV. The CDR3 DNA reads TGTGCCAGCAGTTCTCGACCGAATTCACCCCTCCACTTT. It translates to CASSSRPNSPLHF.